This is a list of T cell receptor beta chains from one sample in a study of CXCR3-negative and CXCR3-positive naive CD8 T cells. Reanalyzing the 5' RACE reads, TCRdb keeps one entry per CDR3 protein, without DNA. The ten most abundant clones cover 0.95% to 1.4% of a sample with 70,000 to 100,000 distinct CDR3 sequences. The specimen was naive CXCR3- CD8+ T cells from blood. The receptors were sampled from a human donor in good health. Some clones in this sample may be carry-over from other donors' samples. CDR3s include the opening cysteine and the closing phenylalanine or tryptophan.

TRBJ2-7 | TRBV20-1 | CSASSLAGAYEQYF
TRBJ1-1 | TRBV7-9 | CASSFLHTEAFF
TRBJ2-3 | TRBV7-7 | CASSLEAGTDTQYF
TRBJ2-5 | TRBV29-1 | CSALAGGETQYF
TRBJ2-1 | TRBV29-1 | CSVEDRTGEGNEQFF
TRBJ2-7 | TRBV7-9 | CASSSPGSIEYEQYF
TRBJ2-1 | TRBV2 | CASREPLREATYEQFF
TRBJ2-7 | TRBV29-1 | CSVDSGPNYEQYF
TRBJ2-1 | TRBV29-1 | CSVESPSYNEQFF
TRBJ2-3 | TRBV20-1 | CSAHSGAAQLTDTQYF
TRBJ1-2 | TRBV12-3/TRBV12-4 | CASSMNAGTVSGYTF
TRBJ2-1 | TRBV19 | CASSPLAGSEQFF
TRBJ1-2 | TRBV20-1 | CSARDLLGGRDYGYTF
TRBJ2-1 | TRBV19 | CASSPSQGNEQFF
TRBJ2-1 | TRBV20-1 | CSAWGEIYNEQFF
TRBJ2-7 | TRBV4-1 | CASSQGGRADEQYF
TRBJ2-7 | TRBV13 | CASSSRQGVVSYYEQYF
TRBJ2-1 | TRBV20-1 | CSATDREMGSYNEQFF
TRBJ1-1 | TRBV4-3 | CASSQDRGQGMNTEAFF
TRBJ2-7 | TRBV29-1 | CSVETSYEQYF
TRBJ1-1 | TRBV12-3/TRBV12-4 | CASSLEAGSTEAFF
TRBJ2-1 | TRBV27 | CASSWQPNNEQFF
TRBJ2-5 | TRBV27 | CASSLTDPSGGAETQYF
TRBJ2-1 | TRBV6-6 | CASSRTSGAINEQFF
TRBJ2-1 | TRBV20-1 | CSATPSELAGDEQFF
TRBJ2-7 | TRBV25-1 | CASTGLSNYEQYF
TRBJ1-2 | TRBV6-6 | CASSYVDRLNYGYTF
TRBJ2-7 | TRBV20-1 | CSATERGSYEQYF
TRBJ2-1 | TRBV14 | CASSPEVEGADEQFF
TRBJ1-5 | TRBV5-1 | CASSLGWGLNQPQHF
TRBJ2-3 | TRBV4-1 | CASSQAVWSPSTGTQYF
TRBJ2-3 | TRBV2 | CASSGGATDTQYF
TRBJ2-7 | TRBV2 | CASSNLRGQDPYEQYF
TRBJ2-2 | TRBV2 | CASSMTANTGELFF
TRBJ2-7 | TRBV2 | CASSDGLSSYEQYF
TRBJ1-6 | TRBV12-3/TRBV12-4 | CASTLVGQGPYNSPLHF
TRBJ1-1 | TRBV18 | CASSLDRAENTEAFF
TRBJ1-2 | TRBV27 | CASSPLGGGYGYTF
TRBJ1-1 | TRBV5-4 | CASSRIAGDTEAFF
TRBJ2-1 | TRBV29-1 | CSVEWRDSYNEQFF
TRBJ2-3 | TRBV5-5 | CASSTGLFYVTDTQYF
TRBJ2-7 | TRBV11-2 | CASSLDTGSDEQYF
TRBJ2-7 | TRBV29-1 | CSVEDPNGRYEQYF
TRBJ2-6 | TRBV5-1 | CASSLSEGGANVLTF
TRBJ2-4 | TRBV20-1 | CSTKGLGDNIQYF
TRBJ2-1 | TRBV6-4 | CASSDQESSYNEQFF
TRBJ2-1 | TRBV6-2/TRBV6-3 | CASTTGEGNEQFF
TRBJ1-2 | TRBV29-1 | CSVVKGATAGYTF
TRBJ2-7 | TRBV15 | CATSLAGEYEQYF
TRBJ1-1 | TRBV7-9 | CASSPLTQAFF
TRBJ1-1 | TRBV20-1 | CSARPAGNTEAFF
TRBJ2-3 | TRBV7-9 | CASSPAERATGGTQYF
TRBJ2-3 | TRBV4-3 | CASSQGGLEWGTDTQYF
TRBJ2-3 | TRBV7-9 | CASTLNPDTQYF
TRBJ2-2 | TRBV20-1 | CSARVRDYTGELFF
TRBJ2-1 | TRBV12-3/TRBV12-4 | CASSSRDSPNEQFF
TRBJ2-7 | TRBV4-3 | CASSQGQGLTIYEQYF
TRBJ2-7 | TRBV7-2 | CASSLWTSGNYEQYF
TRBJ2-1 | TRBV10-3 | CAISPVSPIEQFF
TRBJ2-7 | TRBV4-1 | CASSQVFPGQDEQYF